The text below deals with one T cell receptor (beta chain). This entry belongs to a study of PD-L1 blockade in urothelial cancer. Produced via immunoSEQ multiplex PCR; TCRdb's table is partial and in-frame only. The sample yields around 70,000 clones, roughly 84% seen once. Trimming removed 5 bases from V and 3 bases from J; junction bases left unmatched: 7. The CDR3 has 15 residues. Germline assignment: CDR1 LNHDA and CDR2 SQIVND (reference sequence). J is TRBJ2-3 and V is TRBV19, with TRBD2 matching over 8 bases. Source: PBMCs, taken around atezolizumab (anti-PD-L1) treatment. The receptor's source is a man between 65 and 79 years old with urothelial cancer. CDR3 protein: CASSLGLVQTDTQYF. CDR3 nucleotides: TGTGCCAGTAGTTTGGGACTAGTGCAAACAGATACGCAGTATTTT.